The 27 T cell receptor beta chains below were found in one sample sequenced in a study of cytomegalovirus exposure and HLA in healthy donors. In the PCR, 60 Vbeta and 13 Jbeta primers were used. Sequenced by immunoSEQ multiplex PCR; TCRdb stores in-frame clones only, minus some. This table holds about 180,000 clones, roughly 75% found once. What was sequenced was PBMCs. Receptors were obtained from a woman aged 25 to 39 in good health and CMV-seronegative.

V and J are TRBV5-1 and TRBJ2-1; D possibly corresponds to TRBD2 (6 bases). Deletions cut 4 bases from V and 7 bases from J, with 24 bases between. This CDR3 comprises 17 residues. Germline V lookup: CDR1 SGHRS, CDR2 YFSETQ. CDR3 amino acids: CASSQKRVWDSINEQFF. The DNA of the CDR3 is TGCGCCAGCAGCCAGAAAAGGGTCTGGGACTCGATAAATGAGCAGTTCTTC.

The J gene is TRBJ1-1, the V gene TRBV5-1, with 11 bases fitting TRBD1. In germline, CDR1 is SGHRS, CDR2 YFSETQ. The CDR3 runs to 14 residues. V was clipped by 4 bases and J by 6 bases; unmatched bases: 5. Here the CDR3 DNA reads TGCGCCAGCAGCCTGGGACAGGGGGTACCTGAAGCTTTCTTT. It translates to CASSLGQGVPEAFF.

The genes are TRBV11-2 and TRBJ1-1; possible D gene TRBD1, 5 bases. In germline, CDR1 is SGHAT, CDR2 FQNNGV. This CDR3 has 14 amino acids. Deletions cut 0 bases from V and 5 bases from J, with 10 bases between. The DNA for the CDR3 is TGTGCCAGCAGCTTAGAAGGGGTTAGGACTGAAGCTTTCTTT. Protein product: CASSLEGVRTEAFF.

The chain has TRBV4-1 and TRBJ2-7; possibly TRBD1 for D (5 bases). Trimming pared 1 base from V and 3 bases from J, leaving 25 bases between. The CDR3 extends over 19 amino acids. Germline V gene lookup returns CDR1 MGHRA and CDR2 YSYEKL. CDR3 region: CASSQVIRQPAGFVYEQYF. DNA for the CDR3: TGCGCCAGCAGCCAAGTTATAAGACAGCCGGCCGGTTTCGTCTACGAGCAGTACTTC.

The chain couples TRBV4-1 to TRBJ1-3; D unresolved. In germline, CDR1 is MGHRA, CDR2 YSYEKL. CDR3 size: 14 residues. Trimming shortened V by 1 base and J by 3 bases, and 7 bases separated the two germline ends. For the CDR3, the DNA is TGCGCCAGCAGCCAAGGTCGTAATGGAAACACCATATATTTT. It encodes CASSQGRNGNTIYF.

The sample holds a few counts of this clone. CDR3 in DNA: TGTGCCAGCGCTCTGACTTTAACTGAAGCTTTCTTT. Amino acid sequence: CASALTLTEAFF. The chain links TRBV6-1 to TRBJ1-1; no clear D gene. The CDR3 runs to 12 residues. Germline CDR1 and CDR2: MNHNS and SASEGT. The V gene lost 8 bases and the J gene lost 5 bases, with 12 bases spanning the gap.

The V gene is TRBV4-3, the J gene TRBJ1-2, with TRBD1 matching over 7 bases. V lost 0 bases and J lost 11; bases outside the gene matches: 12. CDR3 length: 15 amino acids. Germline V gives CDR1 LGHNA, CDR2 YSLEER. The CDR3 nucleotides read TGCGCCAGCAGCCAAGAAAGACAGGGAAATTCTCCGTACACCTTC. This gives the protein CASSQERQGNSPYTF.

Only one count was recorded for this clone. This chain links TRBV5-1 with TRBJ1-6; 10 nucleotides align to TRBD1. V lost 3 bases, J lost 10 bases, and 7 bases stayed unmatched. Germline V gene lookup returns CDR1 SGHRS and CDR2 YFSETQ. There are 15 residues in the CDR3. CDR3 region: CASSSGQGRESPLHF. CDR3 coding DNA: TGCGCCAGCAGCTCGGGACAGGGGAGGGAATCACCCCTCCACTTT.

The rearrangement uses TRBV28 and TRBJ1-2; D is unclear. CDR3 size: 16 residues. Germline V lookup: CDR1 MDHEN, CDR2 SYDVKM. Trimming removed 5 bases from V and 5 bases from J, with 21 bases in between. CDR3 protein: CASSETNTNRVYGYTF. Here the CDR3 DNA reads TGTGCCAGCAGTGAGACGAACACTAACCGGGTGTATGGCTACACCTTC.

The V gene is TRBV4-2, the J gene TRBJ2-5; 7 bases align to TRBD2. Germline CDR1 and CDR2: LGHNA and YNFKEQ. This CDR3 is built from 13 residues. V lost 5 bases, J lost 1 base, and 1 base stayed unmatched. The CDR3 coding sequence is TGTGCCAGCAGCGGGGAGGGCCAAGAGACCCAGTACTTC. Translated, it gives CASSGEGQETQYF.

The rearrangement uses TRBV7-6 and TRBJ2-2; a possible D gene is TRBD1 (6 bases). CDR1 SGHVS and CDR2 FNYEAQ come from the germline V gene. The CDR3 has 14 amino acids. The ends were cut back, 7 bases at V and 5 bases at J, with 14 bases in the middle. The CDR3 loop is CASTPQGWTGELFF. CDR3 bases: TGTGCCAGCACCCCACAGGGTTGGACCGGGGAGCTGTTTTTT.

A few counts support this clone. The chain links TRBV4-3 to TRBJ2-1; D is possibly TRBD2 (6 bases). Looked up from germline, CDR1 is LGHNA and CDR2 is YSLEER. The germline V and J ends were trimmed by 3 bases and 2 bases, with 14 bases remaining between them. The CDR3 contains 16 residues. The CDR3 bases are TGCGCCAGCAGCCACCTGGGACTCCAGGCCTACAATGAGCAGTTCTTC. It encodes CASSHLGLQAYNEQFF.

The V call is TRBV5-4, the J call TRBJ1-1, with D maybe TRBD1 (5 bases). V was clipped by 1 base and J by 1 base, with 11 bases between them. Germline V gene lookup returns CDR1 SGHNT and CDR2 YYREEE (reference sequence). The length of the CDR3 is 15 residues. CDR3 in amino acids: CASSLYLGGNTEAFF. The CDR3 DNA reads TGTGCCAGCAGCTTGTATCTCGGGGGGAACACTGAAGCTTTCTTT.

Sample share makes this clone medium-sized. This rearrangement joins TRBV10-2 to TRBJ1-1; TRBD1 is a possible D gene (6 bases). The CDR3 consists of 15 residues. Germline V lookup: CDR1 WSHSY, CDR2 SAAADI. V was trimmed by 8 bases and J by 1 base, leaving 17 bases between them. The CDR3 region is CASQNGEQGNTEAFF. The CDR3 nucleotides read TGCGCCAGCCAGAATGGGGAACAGGGGAACACTGAAGCTTTCTTT.

CDR3 sequence reads: CASSPPGQTKYNEQFF. The CDR3 nucleotides are TGTGCCAGCAGCCCTCCGGGACAGACTAAATACAATGAGCAGTTCTTC. This chain connects TRBV11-2 to TRBJ2-1; 7 bases fit TRBD1. The CDR3 contains 16 residues. Germline values: CDR1 SGHAT, CDR2 FQNNGV. Germline trimming cut 5 bases from V and 4 bases from J; bases unmatched to any gene: 11.

The chain carries TRBV30 and TRBJ1-4, with TRBD1 as a possible D gene (5 bases). CDR3 size: 15 residues. Trimming removed 3 bases at V and 5 bases at J, with 16 bases between. Looked up from germline, CDR1 is GTSNPN and CDR2 is SVGIG (reference sequence). The CDR3 DNA sequence: TGTGCCTGGAGCGTCGGGGGGGGATGGAATGAAAAACTGTTTTTT. Its translation is CAWSVGGGWNEKLFF.

This chain connects TRBV25-1 to TRBJ1-2; D is possibly TRBD1 (5 bases). Per germline, CDR1 MGHDK and CDR2 SYGVNS. V lost 6 bases and J 8 bases, leaving 25 bases between the germline ends. This CDR3 has 16 residues. CDR3 sequence (DNA): TGTGCCAGCAGACCACACCTCCTCGGGGGATCGGAAGGCTACACCTTC. Translating it yields CASRPHLLGGSEGYTF.

CDR3 in DNA: TGCAGCGTTCAGGGCCCCACAGGGTACGAGCAGTACTTC. Translating gives CSVQGPTGYEQYF. V is TRBV29-1 and J is TRBJ2-7, with TRBD1 as a possible D gene (6 bases). The CDR3 is 13 amino acids. Trimming shortened V by 5 bases and J by 4 bases, and 15 bases separated the two germline ends. The germline V gene has CDR1 SQVTM and CDR2 ANQGSEA.

This clone appeared a few times. J is TRBJ2-5 and V is TRBV5-6, with a tentative D call TRBD1 (7 bases). Germline V CDR1 and CDR2: SGHDT, YYEEEE. Trimming took 2 bases from V and 9 from J, leaving 8 bases between them. The CDR3 consists of 11 residues. The CDR3 bases are TGTGCCAGCAGCTTCAGGGGGGCCCAGTACTTC. Protein: CASSFRGAQYF.

The chain links TRBV5-1 to TRBJ2-1; 7 bases map to TRBD2. The CDR3 is 14 amino acids. V gave up 3 bases and J gave up 7 bases; unmatched junction bases: 7. In germline, CDR1 is SGHRS, CDR2 YFSETQ. The CDR3 sequence is CASSSGLDLNEQFF. Written as DNA, the CDR3 is TGCGCCAGCAGCTCAGGACTAGATCTGAATGAGCAGTTCTTC.

V gene TRBV18 combines with J gene TRBJ1-6, with 7 bases fitting TRBD1. Germline lookup yields CDR1 KGHSH and CDR2 LQKENI. There are 14 residues in the CDR3. V was pared by 3 bases and J by 10 bases, with 6 bases of the junction left unmatched. The CDR3 here is CASSPTGRESPLHF. DNA for the CDR3: TGTGCCAGCTCACCGACAGGGAGAGAATCACCCCTCCACTTT.

This rearrangement joins TRBV23-1 to TRBJ2-7; D uncertain. TRBV23-1 is an open reading frame whose function is uncertain. CDR3 length: 11 amino acids. The CDR3 bases are TGCCCCGGTATCGTCGGGTACGAGCAGTACTTC. Protein sequence: CPGIVGYEQYF.

A single count supports this clone. This sequence joins TRBV10-2 and TRBJ1-6, with 11 bases fitting TRBD1. Per the germline V gene, CDR1 is WSHSY and CDR2 is SAAADI. The CDR3 covers 16 residues. The junction had 15 bases not matched to a gene; V was cut back by 10 bases and J by 10 bases. The CDR3 region has the DNA TGCGCCACCTTACAAGGACAGGGGGCGCTTAAATCACCCCTCCACTTT. The encoded protein is CATLQGQGALKSPLHF.

This sequence joins TRBV27 and TRBJ2-3, with 12 bases fitting TRBD1. The ends lost 5 bases at V and 7 bases at J; junction bases unmatched: 7. The V gene's germline CDR1 is MNHEY and CDR2 SMNVEV (reference sequence). This CDR3 is 15 amino acids long. The CDR3 DNA sequence: TGTGCCAGCAGTCTAGGGACAGGGGGCCGAAATACGCAGTATTTT. It encodes CASSLGTGGRNTQYF.

The chain links TRBV9 to TRBJ1-2, with D possibly being TRBD1 (6 bases). Germline V CDR1 and CDR2: SGDLS, YYNGEE. The CDR3 has 15 residues. V lost 1 base and J lost 1, with 11 bases in between. Written as DNA, the CDR3 is TGTGCCAGCAGCGTATTTGGGGGCGGTAACTATGGCTACACCTTC. Its protein is CASSVFGGGNYGYTF.

The chain links TRBV10-3 to TRBJ2-5, with 12 bases aligning to TRBD2. Looked up from germline, CDR1 is ENHRY and CDR2 is SYGVKD. The CDR3 is 14 amino acids. V was pared by 3 bases and J by 6 bases, with 2 bases of the junction left unmatched. The DNA of the CDR3 is TGTGCCATCAGTGAACTAGCGGGGGGAAAGACCCAGTACTTC. Its protein is CAISELAGGKTQYF.

This clone was counted between two and nine times. The V call is TRBV25-1, the J call TRBJ2-3; tentatively, D is TRBD1 (6 bases). Trimming took 6 bases from V and 0 from J, leaving 13 bases between them. The CDR3 length is 15 residues. Germline CDR1 reads MGHDK; CDR2 reads SYGVNS. The CDR3 loop is CASRSQGFSTDTQYF. Here the CDR3 DNA reads TGTGCCAGCAGATCACAGGGTTTTAGCACAGATACGCAGTATTTT.